Below, 3 T cell receptor beta chains from the same sample are listed, as sequenced in a study of cytomegalovirus exposure and HLA in healthy donors. The method was immunoSEQ multiplex PCR; TCRdb's version includes in-frame clones alone and lacks a portion of them. Among some 250,000 clones, around 91% were seen once, and the ten largest hold approximately 3.1%. The sequenced sample consisted of PBMCs. The receptors were sampled from a woman younger than 45 in good health and CMV-seronegative.

The rearrangement links TRBV4-1 to TRBJ1-3; D not resolved. V lost 0 bases and J lost 3, with 15 bases in between. There are 17 residues in the CDR3. The germline gives CDR1 MGHRA, CDR2 YSYEKL. The CDR3 loop reads CASSQDRQEIIGNTIYF. CDR3 sequence (DNA): TGCGCCAGCAGCCAAGATAGGCAGGAGATCATTGGAAACACCATATATTTT.

The rearrangement joins TRBV6-5 to TRBJ2-3; no definite D call. This CDR3 has 15 amino acids. The germline CDR1 and CDR2 sequences are MNHEY and SVGAGI. V lost 2 bases, J lost 0 bases, and 9 bases lay in between. The CDR3 region is CASSYARTSTDTQYF. Written as DNA, the CDR3 is TGTGCCAGCAGTTACGCGCGTACTAGCACAGATACGCAGTATTTT.

The rearrangement links TRBV7-9 to TRBJ2-7, with TRBD1 as a possible D gene (6 bases). The V gene lost 6 bases and the J gene lost 3 bases, with 15 bases spanning the gap. This CDR3 comprises 14 residues. Germline V lookup: CDR1 SEHNR, CDR2 FQNEAQ (reference sequence). DNA for the CDR3: TGTGCCAGCAGAGCCACCGGGACAAACTACGAGCAGTACTTC. Translating gives CASRATGTNYEQYF.